What follows are 13 T cell receptor beta chains derived from one specimen sequenced in a study of T cell changes during pregnancy in multiple sclerosis. Some clones are missing from TCRdb's copy, which holds only in-frame ones; the method was immunoSEQ multiplex PCR. The sample yields 45,000 to 70,000 clones, roughly 92% seen once. Sequences were derived from peripheral blood, sampled in the third trimester of pregnancy. Receptors originate from a female donor in good health, enrolled as a control in a pregnancy study.

The V call is TRBV6-5, the J call TRBJ1-2; a possible D gene is TRBD1 (6 bases). The CDR3 is 15 amino acids. The V and J ends lost 2 bases and 4 bases respectively, with 14 bases between them. Germline loops: CDR1 MNHEY, CDR2 SVGAGI. DNA for the CDR3: TGTGCCAGCAGTTACGTAGGGGGTACCACCTATGGCTACACCTTC. Its translation: CASSYVGGTTYGYTF.

This chain joins TRBV19 and TRBJ1-2; the D gene is possibly TRBD1 (5 bases). The CDR3 consists of 12 residues. Germline V gene sequence: CDR1 LNHDA, CDR2 SQIVND (reference sequence). Trimming left V 7 bases short and J 2 bases short, with 8 bases between. This CDR3 reads CASNGANYGYTF. The DNA of the CDR3 is TGTGCCAGTAATGGGGCCAACTATGGCTACACCTTC.

The chain combines TRBV7-9 with TRBJ1-5; 8 bases are a match to TRBD1. The CDR3 has 13 residues. CDR1 and CDR2 from the germline V gene are SEHNR and FQNEAQ (reference sequence). V trimming: 1 base; J trimming: 9 bases; junction bases outside the gene matches: 2. The CDR3 reads CASSLGQGRPQHF. CDR3 in DNA: TGTGCCAGCAGCTTAGGACAGGGGCGGCCCCAGCATTTT.

The chain uses TRBV7-8 and TRBJ2-2; D gene uncertain. CDR3 length: 17 amino acids. Germline values: CDR1 SGHVS, CDR2 FQNEAQ. The V gene lost 3 bases and the J gene lost 1 base, with 15 bases spanning the gap. The CDR3 loop is CASSFHREQENTGELFF. CDR3 DNA sequence: TGTGCCAGCAGCTTTCATAGAGAGCAGGAGAACACCGGGGAGCTGTTTTTT.

The chain links TRBV4-3 to TRBJ2-1, with 10 bases matching TRBD2. The V gene's germline CDR1 is LGHNA and CDR2 YSLEER. This CDR3 is 16 amino acids long. V trimming: 1 base; J trimming: 8 bases; junction bases outside the gene matches: 8. This CDR3 reads CASSQGGSGRADEQFF. The DNA for the CDR3 is TGCGCCAGCAGCCAAGGCGGAAGCGGGAGGGCCGATGAGCAGTTCTTC.

The V gene is TRBV5-4, the J gene TRBJ1-4; D possibly corresponds to TRBD1 (6 bases). Germline CDR1 reads SGHNT; CDR2 reads YYREEE (reference sequence). Trimming left V 0 bases short and J 2 bases short, with 11 bases between. The CDR3 is 16 amino acids. DNA for the CDR3: TGTGCCAGCAGCTTGGCCAGTCAGGGGACTAATGAAAAACTGTTTTTT. Translated, it gives CASSLASQGTNEKLFF.

In nucleotides, the CDR3 is TGTGCCACCAGCATGGGGGGTACCTACGAGCAGTACTTC. Its protein is CATSMGGTYEQYF. This chain joins TRBV15 and TRBJ2-7; D is possibly TRBD2 (6 bases). Trimming removed 4 bases at V and 2 bases at J, with 9 bases between. This CDR3 region has 13 residues. CDR1 and CDR2 (germline): LNHNV, YYDKDF (reference sequence).

J is TRBJ2-5 and V is TRBV5-4, with 8 bases that match TRBD2. The trim removed 4 bases at V and 2 bases at J, leaving 7 bases unmatched. CDR1 and CDR2 (germline): SGHNT, YYREEE (reference sequence). The CDR3 length is 15 residues. The chain's CDR3 is CASSPGGREQETQYF. DNA of the CDR3: TGTGCCAGCAGCCCGGGGGGGAGGGAACAAGAGACCCAGTACTTC.

The J gene is TRBJ1-6, the V gene TRBV29-1, with a tentative D call TRBD1 (5 bases). Germline loops: CDR1 SQVTM, CDR2 ANQGSEA. The CDR3 is made up of 13 amino acids. V was trimmed by 5 bases and J by 8 bases, leaving 13 bases between them. CDR3 DNA sequence: TGCAGCGTTAGTGGGGGGAGAGATTCACCCCTCCACTTT. Protein product: CSVSGGRDSPLHF.

This chain joins TRBV7-3 and TRBJ1-1; a weak D match, TRBD1 (6 bases). CDR3 size: 14 residues. V was clipped by 2 bases and J by 8 bases, with 15 bases between them. The germline V gene has CDR1 SGHTA and CDR2 FQGTGA. The CDR3 sequence: CASSLEPGRGEAFF. In DNA form, the CDR3 reads TGTGCCAGCAGCTTAGAACCGGGGAGGGGGGAAGCTTTCTTT.

The genes are TRBV5-5 and TRBJ1-1; a possible D gene is TRBD1 (5 bases). The CDR3 runs 12 residues. Germline CDR1 and CDR2: SGHKS and YYEKEE (reference sequence). The V and J ends lost 0 bases and 11 bases respectively, with 11 bases between them. The CDR3 protein is CASSLAKTEAFF. CDR3 nucleotide sequence: TGTGCCAGCAGCTTGGCCAAGACAGAGGCTTTCTTT.

The chain joins TRBV5-4 to TRBJ2-1; 12 positions agree with TRBD2. CDR1 and CDR2 (germline): SGHNT, YYREEE (reference sequence). The junction had 12 bases not matched to a gene; V was cut back by 3 bases and J by 5 bases. This CDR3 has 18 residues. In DNA form, the CDR3 reads TGTGCCAGCAGCTGGGGACTAGCGGGCAGAAGGGACAACAATGAGCAGTTCTTC. Translation: CASSWGLAGRRDNNEQFF.

The chain employs TRBV5-1 and TRBJ1-1, with 7 positions matching TRBD1. V shed 3 bases and J 7 bases; nucleotides not matched to a gene: 9. The CDR3 totals 14 residues. Germline V gives CDR1 SGHRS, CDR2 YFSETQ. Written as DNA, the CDR3 is TGCGCCAGCAGCTATTACGGACAGGACGGTGAAGCTTTCTTT. The encoded protein is CASSYYGQDGEAFF. Combining the CDR3 with reference TRBV5-1 and TRBJ1-1 gives the whole variable domain KAGVTQTPRYLIKTRGQQVTLSCSPISGHRSVSWYQQTPGQGLQFLFEYFSETQRNKGNFPGRFSGRQFSNSRSEMNVSTLELGDSALYLCASSYYGQDGEAFFGQGTRLTVV.